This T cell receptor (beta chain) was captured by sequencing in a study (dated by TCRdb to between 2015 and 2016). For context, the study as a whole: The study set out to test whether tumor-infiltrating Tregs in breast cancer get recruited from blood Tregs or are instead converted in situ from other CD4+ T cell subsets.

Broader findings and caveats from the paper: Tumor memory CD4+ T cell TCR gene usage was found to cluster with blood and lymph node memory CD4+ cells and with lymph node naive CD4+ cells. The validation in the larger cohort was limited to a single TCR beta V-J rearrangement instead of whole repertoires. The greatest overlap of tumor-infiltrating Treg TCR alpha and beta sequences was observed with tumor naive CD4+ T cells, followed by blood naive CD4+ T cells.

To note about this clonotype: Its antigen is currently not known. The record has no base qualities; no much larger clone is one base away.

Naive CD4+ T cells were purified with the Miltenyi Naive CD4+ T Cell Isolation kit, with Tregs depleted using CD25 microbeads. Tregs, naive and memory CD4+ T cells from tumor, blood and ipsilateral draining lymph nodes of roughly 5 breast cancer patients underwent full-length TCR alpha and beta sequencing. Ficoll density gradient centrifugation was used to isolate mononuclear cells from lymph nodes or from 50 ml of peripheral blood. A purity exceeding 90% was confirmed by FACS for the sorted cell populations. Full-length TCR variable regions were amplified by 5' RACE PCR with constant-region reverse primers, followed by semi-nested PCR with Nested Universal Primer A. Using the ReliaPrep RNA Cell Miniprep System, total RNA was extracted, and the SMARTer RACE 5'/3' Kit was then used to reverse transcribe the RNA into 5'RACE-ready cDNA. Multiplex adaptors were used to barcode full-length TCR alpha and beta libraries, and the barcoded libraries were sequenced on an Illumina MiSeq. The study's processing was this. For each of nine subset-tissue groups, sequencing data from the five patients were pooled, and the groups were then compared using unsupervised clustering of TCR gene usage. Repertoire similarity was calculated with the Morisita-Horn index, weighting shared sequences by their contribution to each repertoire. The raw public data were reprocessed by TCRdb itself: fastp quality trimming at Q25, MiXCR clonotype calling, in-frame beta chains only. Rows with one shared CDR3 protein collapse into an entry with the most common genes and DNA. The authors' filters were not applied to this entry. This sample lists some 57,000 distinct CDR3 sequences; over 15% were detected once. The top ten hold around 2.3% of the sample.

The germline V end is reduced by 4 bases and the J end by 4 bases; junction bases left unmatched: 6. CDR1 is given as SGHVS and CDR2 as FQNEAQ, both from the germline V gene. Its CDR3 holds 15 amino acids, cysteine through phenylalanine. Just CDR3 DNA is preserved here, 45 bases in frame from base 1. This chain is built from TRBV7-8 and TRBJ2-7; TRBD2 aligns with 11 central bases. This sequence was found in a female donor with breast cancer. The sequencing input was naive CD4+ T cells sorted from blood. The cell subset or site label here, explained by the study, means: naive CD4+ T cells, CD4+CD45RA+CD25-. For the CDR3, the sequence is CASSSRRLAGYEQYF. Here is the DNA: TGTGCCAGCAGCTCGCGGAGACTAGCGGGGTACGAGCAGTACTTC.